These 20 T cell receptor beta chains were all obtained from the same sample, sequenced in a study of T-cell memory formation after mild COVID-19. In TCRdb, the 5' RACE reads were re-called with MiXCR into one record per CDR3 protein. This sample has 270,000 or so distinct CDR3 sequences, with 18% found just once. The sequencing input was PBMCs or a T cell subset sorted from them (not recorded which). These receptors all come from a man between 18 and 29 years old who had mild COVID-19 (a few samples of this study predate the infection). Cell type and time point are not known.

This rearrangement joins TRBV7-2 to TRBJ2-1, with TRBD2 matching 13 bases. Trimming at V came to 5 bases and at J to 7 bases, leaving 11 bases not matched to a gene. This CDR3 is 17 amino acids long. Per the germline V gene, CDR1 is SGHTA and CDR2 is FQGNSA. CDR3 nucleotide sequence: TGTGCCAGCAGCCCATACCCTCCGGGACTAGCGGGGAATGAGCAGTTCTTC. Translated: CASSPYPPGLAGNEQFF.

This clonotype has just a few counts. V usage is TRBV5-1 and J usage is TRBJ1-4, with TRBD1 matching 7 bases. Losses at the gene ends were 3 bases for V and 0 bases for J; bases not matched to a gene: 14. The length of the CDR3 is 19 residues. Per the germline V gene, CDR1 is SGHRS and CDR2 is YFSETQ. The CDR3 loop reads CASSWAPGTDPATNEKLFF. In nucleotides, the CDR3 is TGCGCCAGCAGCTGGGCGCCCGGGACAGATCCTGCAACTAATGAAAAACTGTTTTTT. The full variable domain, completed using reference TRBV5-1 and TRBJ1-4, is KAGVTQTPRYLIKTRGQQVTLSCSPISGHRSVSWYQQTPGQGLQFLFEYFSETQRNKGNFPGRFSGRQFSNSRSEMNVSTLELGDSALYLCASSWAPGTDPATNEKLFFGSGTQLSVL.

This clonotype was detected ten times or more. The DNA of the CDR3 is TGTGCCAGCAGCTCCCCAAACAGCTTACTGCCCCAGCATTTT. Residues: CASSSPNSLLPQHF. The J gene is TRBJ1-5, the V gene TRBV7-2, with D unclear. Germline values: CDR1 SGHTA, CDR2 FQGNSA. The CDR3 has 14 residues. Trimming removed 4 bases from V and 9 bases from J, with 16 bases in between.

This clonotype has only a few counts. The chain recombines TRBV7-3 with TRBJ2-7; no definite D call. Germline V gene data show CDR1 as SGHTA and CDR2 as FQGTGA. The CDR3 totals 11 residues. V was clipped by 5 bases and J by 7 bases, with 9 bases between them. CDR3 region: CASSLLMEQYF. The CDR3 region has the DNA TGTGCCAGCAGCCTCTTGATGGAGCAGTACTTC.

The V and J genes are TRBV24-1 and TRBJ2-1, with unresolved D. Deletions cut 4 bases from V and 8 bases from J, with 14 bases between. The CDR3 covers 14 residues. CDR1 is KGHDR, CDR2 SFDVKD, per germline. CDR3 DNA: TGTGCCACCAGTGACAGGTTCCGTGAGGATGAGCAGTTCTTC. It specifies CATSDRFREDEQFF.

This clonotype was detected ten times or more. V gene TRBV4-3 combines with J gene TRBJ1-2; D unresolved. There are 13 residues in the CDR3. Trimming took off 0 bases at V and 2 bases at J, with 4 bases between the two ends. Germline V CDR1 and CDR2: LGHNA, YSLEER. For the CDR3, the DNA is TGCGCCAGCAGCCAAGATAACAACTATGGCTACACCTTC. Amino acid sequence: CASSQDNNYGYTF.

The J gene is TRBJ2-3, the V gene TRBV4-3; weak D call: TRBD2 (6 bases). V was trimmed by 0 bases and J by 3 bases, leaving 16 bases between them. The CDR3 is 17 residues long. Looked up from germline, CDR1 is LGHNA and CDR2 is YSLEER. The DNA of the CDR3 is TGCGCCAGCAGCCAAGATGGCGGGCGGGGTTTGACAGATACGCAGTATTTT. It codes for CASSQDGGRGLTDTQYF.

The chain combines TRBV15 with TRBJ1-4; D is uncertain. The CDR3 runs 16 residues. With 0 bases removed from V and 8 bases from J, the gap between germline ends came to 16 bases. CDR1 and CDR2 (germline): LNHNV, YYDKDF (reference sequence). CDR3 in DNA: TGTGCCACCAGCAGAGATCCGGAAGGTCACGGCGAAAAACTGTTTTTT. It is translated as CATSRDPEGHGEKLFF.

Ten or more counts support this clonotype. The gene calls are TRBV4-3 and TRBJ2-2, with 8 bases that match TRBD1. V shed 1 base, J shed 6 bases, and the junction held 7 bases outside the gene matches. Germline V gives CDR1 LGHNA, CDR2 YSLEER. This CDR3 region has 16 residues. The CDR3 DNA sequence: TGCGCCAGCAGCCAAGGGGACAGGCTTGGCTCCGGGGAGCTGTTTTTT. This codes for CASSQGDRLGSGELFF.

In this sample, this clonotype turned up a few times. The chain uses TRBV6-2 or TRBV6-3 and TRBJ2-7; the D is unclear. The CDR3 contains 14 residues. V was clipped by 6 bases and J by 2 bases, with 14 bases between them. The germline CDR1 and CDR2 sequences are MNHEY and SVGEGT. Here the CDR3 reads CASSQDVYPYEQYF. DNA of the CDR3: TGTGCCAGCAGCCAAGACGTTTACCCCTACGAGCAGTACTTC.

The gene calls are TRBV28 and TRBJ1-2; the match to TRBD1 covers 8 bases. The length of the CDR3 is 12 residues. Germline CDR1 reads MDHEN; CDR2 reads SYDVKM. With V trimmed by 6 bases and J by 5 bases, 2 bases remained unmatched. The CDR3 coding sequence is TGTGCCAGCAGGGACAGGGCTTATGGCTACACCTTC. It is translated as CASRDRAYGYTF.

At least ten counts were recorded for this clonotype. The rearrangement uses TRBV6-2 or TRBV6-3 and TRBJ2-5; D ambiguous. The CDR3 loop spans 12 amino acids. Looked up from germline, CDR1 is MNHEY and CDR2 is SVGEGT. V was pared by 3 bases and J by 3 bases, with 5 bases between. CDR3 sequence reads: CASSYAEETQYF. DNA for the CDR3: TGTGCCAGCAGTTATGCAGAAGAGACCCAGTACTTC.

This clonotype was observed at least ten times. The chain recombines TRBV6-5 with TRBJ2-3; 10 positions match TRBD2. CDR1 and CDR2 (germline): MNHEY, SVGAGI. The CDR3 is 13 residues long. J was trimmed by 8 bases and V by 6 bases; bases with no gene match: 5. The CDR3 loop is CASRAGLASTQYF. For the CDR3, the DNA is TGTGCCAGCAGGGCGGGACTAGCGAGTACGCAGTATTTT.

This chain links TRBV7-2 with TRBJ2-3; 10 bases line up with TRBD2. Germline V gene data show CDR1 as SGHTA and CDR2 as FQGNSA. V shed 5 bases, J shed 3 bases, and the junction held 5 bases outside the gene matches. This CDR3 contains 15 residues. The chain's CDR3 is CASSQKRGGTDTQYF. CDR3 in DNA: TGTGCCAGCAGCCAGAAGCGGGGGGGGACAGATACGCAGTATTTT.

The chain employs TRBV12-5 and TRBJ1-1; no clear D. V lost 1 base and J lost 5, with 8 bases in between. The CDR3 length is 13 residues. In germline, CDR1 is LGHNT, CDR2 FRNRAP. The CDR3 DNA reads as TGTGCTAGTGGTTTGGAGGCGGGGACTGAAGCTTTCTTT. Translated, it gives CASGLEAGTEAFF.

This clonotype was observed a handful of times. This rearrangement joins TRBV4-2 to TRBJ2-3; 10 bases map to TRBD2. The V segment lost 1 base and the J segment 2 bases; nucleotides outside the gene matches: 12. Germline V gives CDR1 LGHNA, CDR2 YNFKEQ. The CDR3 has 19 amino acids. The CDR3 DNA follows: TGTGCCAGCAGCCAAGTATCGAGCGGGGGGGCCGCATACACAGATACGCAGTATTTT. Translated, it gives CASSQVSSGGAAYTDTQYF.

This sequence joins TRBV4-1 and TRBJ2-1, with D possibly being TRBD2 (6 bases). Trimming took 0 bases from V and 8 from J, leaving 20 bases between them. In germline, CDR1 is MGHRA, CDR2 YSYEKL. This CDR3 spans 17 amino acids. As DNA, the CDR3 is TGCGCCAGCAGCCAAGATCCGGCCTTCGGGAGTGCCCATGAGCAGTTCTTC. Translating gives CASSQDPAFGSAHEQFF.

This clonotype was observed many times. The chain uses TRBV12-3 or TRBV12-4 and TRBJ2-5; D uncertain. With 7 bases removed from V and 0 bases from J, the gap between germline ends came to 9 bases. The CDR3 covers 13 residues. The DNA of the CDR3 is TGTGCCAGCACCCGGCAGAACCAAGAGACCCAGTACTTC. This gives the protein CASTRQNQETQYF.

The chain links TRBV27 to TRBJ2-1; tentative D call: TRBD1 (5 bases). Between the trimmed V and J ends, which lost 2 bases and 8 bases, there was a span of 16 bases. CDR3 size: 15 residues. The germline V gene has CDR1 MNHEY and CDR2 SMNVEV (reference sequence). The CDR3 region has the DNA TGTGCCAGCAGTTTACTAGGGGTTGGGGTGGATGAGCAGTTCTTC. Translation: CASSLLGVGVDEQFF.

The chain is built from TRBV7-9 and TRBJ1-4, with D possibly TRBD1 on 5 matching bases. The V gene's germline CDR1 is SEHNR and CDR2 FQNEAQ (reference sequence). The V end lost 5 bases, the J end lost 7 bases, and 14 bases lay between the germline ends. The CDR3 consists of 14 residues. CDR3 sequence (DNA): TGTGCCAGCAGCCTGGGGAGGAGGGGTGAAAAACTGTTTTTT. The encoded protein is CASSLGRRGEKLFF.